This note documents a single T cell receptor (beta chain) sequence. Antigen specificity is unknown. The data stem from a study of cytotoxic CD8 clonotypes in ibrutinib-treated CLL. Background on the study: Patients: eleven to twelve relapsed/refractory, roughly 14 treatment-naive, about 18 IGHV unmutated. Response samples were obtained once patients had received a median approximately 11 months of treatment, range 6 to 36. The samples contained hundreds of thousands of productive templates on average. They also contained an average of about 90,000 productive rearrangements.

Study conclusions and caveats: Pretreatment clonality was elevated relative to age-matched healthy donors and paralleled circulating CD8+ T-cell counts.

CDR1 and CDR2 (germline): MDHEN, SYDVKM. The CDR3 totals 16 residues. V trimming: 7 bases; J trimming: 5 bases; junction bases outside the gene matches: 13. Method: immunoSEQ multiplex PCR; TCRdb's copy keeps in-frame clones and lacks some. Among 9,300 or so clones, roughly 57% were seen once, and the ten largest hold 15% to 20%. Here the sequenced sample was PBMCs, taken before ibrutinib treatment. The rearrangement links TRBV28 to TRBJ2-2; 7 bases align to TRBD2. This sequence was found in a human donor with chronic lymphocytic leukemia. This CDR3 reads CASIPGGSVWTGELFF. Written as DNA, the CDR3 is TGTGCCAGCATTCCCGGCGGGAGCGTGTGGACCGGGGAGCTGTTTTTT.